The sequence of this TCR beta chain was determined in a study of cytomegalovirus exposure and HLA in healthy donors. Method: immunoSEQ multiplex PCR; TCRdb's copy keeps in-frame clones and lacks some. The sample has around 73,000 clones, 70% to 90% seen once. Germline CDR1 is MNHEY and CDR2 is SVGAGI. This CDR3 spans 15 amino acids. After removal of 7 bases from V and 5 bases from J, the junction contained 12 bases not matched to a gene. The specimen sequenced was PBMCs. The V call is TRBV6-5, the J call TRBJ1-1; 8 bases line up with TRBD1. This TCR came from a woman aged 18-29 years in good health and CMV-seropositive. The CDR3 loop is CASTALDREYTEAFF. CDR3 coding DNA: TGTGCCAGCACGGCGTTGGACAGGGAATATACTGAAGCTTTCTTT.